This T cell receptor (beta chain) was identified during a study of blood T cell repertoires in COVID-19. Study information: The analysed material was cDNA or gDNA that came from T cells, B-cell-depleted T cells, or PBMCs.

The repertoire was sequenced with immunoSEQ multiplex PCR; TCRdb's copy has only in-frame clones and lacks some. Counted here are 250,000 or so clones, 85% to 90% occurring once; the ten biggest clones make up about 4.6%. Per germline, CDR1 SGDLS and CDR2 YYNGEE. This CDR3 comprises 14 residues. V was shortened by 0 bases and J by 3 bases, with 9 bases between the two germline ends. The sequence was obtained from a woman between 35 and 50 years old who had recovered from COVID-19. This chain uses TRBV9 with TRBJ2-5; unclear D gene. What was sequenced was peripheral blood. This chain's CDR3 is CASSVDGTKETQYF. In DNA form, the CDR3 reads TGTGCCAGCAGCGTAGACGGTACCAAAGAGACCCAGTACTTC.